This entry lists 27 T cell receptor beta chains sequenced from one sample in a study of T cells in localized non-small cell lung cancer. Data came from immunoSEQ multiplex PCR; TCRdb stores just in-frame clones and leaves some out. Seen here are roughly 5,800 clones, 20% to 25% observed once, and the top ten hold around a tenth. The sample consisted of lung tumor tissue, taken before any cancer treatment. These receptors all come from an older female donor with stage I lung adenocarcinoma.

Sample share makes this clone medium-sized. The chain links TRBV12-5 to TRBJ1-1; D gene unclear. CDR1 LGHNT and CDR2 FRNRAP come from the germline V gene. The CDR3 runs 14 residues. The CDR3 region has the DNA TGTGCCAGCAAAGGATGGGCTGAGGGCACTGAAGCTTTCTTT. It codes for CASKGWAEGTEAFF.

V gene TRBV19 combines with J gene TRBJ1-2; the match to TRBD1 covers 9 bases. The V gene end was trimmed by 6 bases and the J gene end by 3 bases; junction bases not matched to a gene: 5. The CDR3 is made up of 14 amino acids. The V gene's germline CDR1 is LNHDA and CDR2 SQIVND (reference sequence). Here the CDR3 DNA reads TGTGCCAGTAGAGATTGGACAGGGGACTATGGCTACACCTTC. Translated: CASRDWTGDYGYTF.

The chain has TRBV11-3 and TRBJ2-2; the D gene is possibly TRBD1 (6 bases). This CDR3 spans 15 amino acids. The germline gives CDR1 SGHNT, CDR2 YENEEA. Trimming pared 5 bases from V and 0 bases from J, leaving 10 bases between. The CDR3 bases are TGTGCCAGCAGCCTACGGACAGCGAACACCGGGGAGCTGTTTTTT. Translating it yields CASSLRTANTGELFF.

By share of the sample, this clone is medium-sized. V is TRBV11-3 and J is TRBJ1-1; 7 bases are a match to TRBD1. The CDR3 is 14 residues long. Germline V lookup: CDR1 SGHNT, CDR2 YENEEA. Losses at the gene ends were 7 bases for V and 0 bases for J; bases not matched to a gene: 5. CDR3 region: CASTPTGVNTEAFF. CDR3 coding DNA: TGTGCCAGCACCCCCACAGGGGTGAACACTGAAGCTTTCTTT.

Remarks on this clone: One end of the junction does not line up with germline, which may come from a read error. V gene TRBV6-8 combines with J gene TRBJ2-3, with 7 bases matching TRBD2. Per germline, CDR1 MNHGY and CDR2 SAAAGT. This CDR3 is 14 amino acids long. This CDR3 is CAISRGLSTDTQYF. The DNA for the CDR3 is TGTGCCATCAGTCGGGGACTAAGCACAGATACGCAGTATTTT.

The V call is TRBV28, the J call TRBJ2-7, with D maybe TRBD2 (6 bases). This CDR3 has 13 residues. Germline CDR1 reads MDHEN; CDR2 reads SYDVKM. Trimming took off 2 bases at V and 10 bases at J, with 15 bases between the two ends. The CDR3 reads CASSLPSALLQYF. The DNA for the CDR3 is TGTGCCAGCAGTTTACCTAGCGCCCTCCTCCAGTACTTC.

This clone was picked up a small number of times. The CDR3 region has the DNA TGTGCCAGCAACAATCGACAGGGCGGGACTGAAGCTTTCTTT. Translation gives CASNNRQGGTEAFF. The V call is TRBV28, the J call TRBJ1-1; 7 bases agree with TRBD1. The CDR3 runs 14 residues. Germline V CDR1 and CDR2: MDHEN, SYDVKM. V was pared by 7 bases and J by 5 bases, with 10 bases of the junction left unmatched.

V and J are TRBV29-1 and TRBJ2-3, with TRBD1 matching over 8 bases. Germline values: CDR1 SQVTM, CDR2 ANQGSEA. The CDR3 contains 15 residues. V gave up 4 bases and J gave up 3 bases; unmatched junction bases: 9. The CDR3 coding sequence is TGCAGCGTTGGGACCGGGACAGGTGGAACAGATACGCAGTATTTT. Protein product: CSVGTGTGGTDTQYF.

This chain uses TRBV28 with TRBJ2-1; TRBD2 agrees at 7 bases. Germline loops: CDR1 MDHEN, CDR2 SYDVKM. The CDR3 contains 13 residues. Germline trimming cut 6 bases from V and 3 bases from J; bases unmatched to any gene: 2. For the CDR3, the DNA is TGTGCCAGCAGAAGGGAGGGCTACAATGAGCAGTTCTTC. Protein product: CASRREGYNEQFF. Supplemented by reference TRBV28 and TRBJ2-1, the full variable domain reads DVKVTQSSRYLVKRTGEKVFLECVQDMDHENMFWYRQDPGLGLRLIYFSYDVKMKEKGDIPEGYSVSREKKERFSLILESASTNQTSMYLCASRREGYNEQFFGPGTRLTVL.

V is TRBV29-1 and J is TRBJ2-1; TRBD2 matches 12 bases. The V gene's germline CDR1 is SQVTM and CDR2 ANQGSEA. V was pared by 5 bases and J by 7 bases, with 6 bases of the junction left unmatched. CDR3 length: 14 residues. This CDR3 reads CSVTTSGSFNEQFF. The CDR3 DNA sequence: TGCAGCGTTACGACTAGCGGGAGTTTTAATGAGCAGTTCTTC.

In its sample, this clone ranks as medium-sized. The rearrangement uses TRBV11-3 and TRBJ1-2; 7 nucleotides line up with TRBD1. Germline V gene lookup returns CDR1 SGHNT and CDR2 YENEEA. With 3 bases clipped from V and 7 bases from J, the junction kept 8 bases outside the gene matches. This CDR3 has 14 amino acids. CDR3 DNA: TGTGCCAGCAGCTTCCGGGACAGCGCCTTTGGCTACACCTTC. It codes for CASSFRDSAFGYTF.

This clone showed up just a few times. This chain uses TRBV11-3 with TRBJ2-1, with TRBD2 identical over 8 bases. Germline V gene data show CDR1 as SGHNT and CDR2 as YENEEA. The CDR3 covers 15 residues. J was trimmed by 4 bases and V by 5 bases; bases with no gene match: 7. The CDR3 nucleotides are TGTGCCAGCAGCCCGCGGGGGGCCCGGTACAATGAGCAGTTCTTC. Residues: CASSPRGARYNEQFF.

This clone has more than one count but fewer than ten. This chain connects TRBV11-3 to TRBJ1-3, with D unresolved. There are 15 residues in the CDR3. Germline CDR1 is SGHNT and CDR2 is YENEEA. With 6 bases removed from V and 2 bases from J, the gap between germline ends came to 14 bases. This CDR3 reads CASSSDGNAGNTIYF. CDR3 sequence (DNA): TGTGCCAGCAGTTCGGACGGTAATGCTGGAAACACCATATATTTT.

This chain links TRBV10-3 with TRBJ1-1, with D possibly TRBD1 on 6 matching bases. The CDR3 loop spans 15 amino acids. The V gene lost 2 bases and the J gene lost 4 bases, with 14 bases spanning the gap. Germline V CDR1 and CDR2: ENHRY, SYGVKD. CDR3 region: CAISEVAGEGTEAFF. The CDR3 DNA is TGTGCCATCAGTGAGGTGGCAGGGGAGGGCACTGAAGCTTTCTTT.

This clone came up a few times. The chain employs TRBV4-1 and TRBJ1-4; TRBD1 might be the D (5 bases). Per germline, CDR1 MGHRA and CDR2 YSYEKL. The V gene lost 0 bases and the J gene lost 11 bases, with 13 bases spanning the gap. The CDR3 consists of 14 residues. Here the CDR3 reads CASSQDRDALKLFF. The CDR3 coding sequence is TGCGCCAGCAGCCAAGACAGGGACGCGTTGAAACTGTTTTTT.

This clone has more than one count but fewer than ten. The chain employs TRBV6-8 and TRBJ1-2; D unresolved. V dropped 0 bases and J dropped 4 bases, with 12 bases sitting between them. Germline V gives CDR1 MNHGY, CDR2 SAAAGT. The CDR3 is 15 residues long. The CDR3 sequence is CASSYSILRTYGYTF. For the CDR3, the DNA is TGTGCCAGCAGTTACTCGATTCTCCGAACCTATGGCTACACCTTC.

V is TRBV6-8 and J is TRBJ2-1, with 9 bases lining up with TRBD2. The CDR3 loop spans 15 amino acids. Per germline, CDR1 MNHGY and CDR2 SAAAGT. Germline trimming cut 9 bases from V and 4 bases from J; bases unmatched to any gene: 10. The CDR3 region is CASGLRTSEYNEQFF. CDR3 sequence (DNA): TGTGCCAGTGGCCTCCGGACTAGCGAGTACAATGAGCAGTTCTTC.

The chain carries TRBV11-3 and TRBJ1-1; 11 nucleotides line up with TRBD1. CDR1 is SGHNT and CDR2 is YENEEA in the germline V gene. V was pared by 4 bases and J by 0 bases, with 7 bases of the junction left unmatched. The CDR3 length is 17 residues. The CDR3 loop reads CASSSGQGARLNTEAFF. CDR3 coding DNA: TGTGCCAGCAGCTCTGGACAGGGGGCGAGGTTGAACACTGAAGCTTTCTTT.

V gene TRBV6-8 combines with J gene TRBJ2-3; a weak D match, TRBD2 (6 bases). In germline, CDR1 is MNHGY, CDR2 SAAAGT. V lost 4 bases and J 2 bases, leaving 16 bases between the germline ends. The CDR3 totals 16 residues. The CDR3: CASSSPWGDFTDTQYF. CDR3 nucleotide sequence: TGTGCCAGCAGTTCCCCTTGGGGGGACTTCACAGATACGCAGTATTTT.

This clone was observed a few times. V and J are TRBV28 and TRBJ1-3, with TRBD1 identical over 9 bases. This CDR3 contains 15 residues. J was trimmed by 6 bases and V by 6 bases; bases with no gene match: 9. Germline V gives CDR1 MDHEN, CDR2 SYDVKM. The chain's CDR3 is CASRPQGAGVNTIYF. The CDR3 region has the DNA TGTGCCAGCAGACCACAGGGGGCTGGGGTAAACACCATATATTTT.

The chain has TRBV15 and TRBJ2-7; D is possibly TRBD1 (5 bases). This CDR3 has 15 amino acids. The V end was cut by 2 bases, the J end by 3 bases, with 14 bases between. Germline values: CDR1 LNHNV, CDR2 YYDKDF (reference sequence). The DNA of the CDR3 is TGTGCCACCAGCAGAACCCGACAGAACTACTACGAGCAGTACTTC. It translates to CATSRTRQNYYEQYF.

Only a few counts were recorded for this clone. The chain is built from TRBV11-3 and TRBJ1-2; 7 nucleotides line up with TRBD1. The CDR3 runs 15 residues. Germline CDR1 SGHNT, CDR2 YENEEA. With 7 bases clipped from V and 8 bases from J, the junction kept 16 bases outside the gene matches. The CDR3 nucleotides read TGTGCCAGCATCATCCTACTCACAGGGGCAGACGGCTACACCTTC. It codes for CASIILLTGADGYTF.

The chain's CDR3 is CASTPGGEGANVLTF. The CDR3 DNA reads as TGTGCCAGTACCCCCGGGGGGGAAGGGGCCAACGTCCTGACTTTC. The rearrangement links TRBV19 to TRBJ2-6, with 8 nucleotides matching TRBD2. V shed 7 bases and J 4 bases; nucleotides not matched to a gene: 6. Looked up from germline, CDR1 is LNHDA and CDR2 is SQIVND (reference sequence). This CDR3 spans 15 amino acids.

This clone is categorized as medium-sized. This chain links TRBV6-8 with TRBJ1-1; 10 nucleotides line up with TRBD1. The length of the CDR3 is 13 residues. From germline, CDR1 is MNHGY and CDR2 SAAAGT. Losses at the gene ends were 6 bases for V and 4 bases for J; bases not matched to a gene: 2. The CDR3 loop is CASRWDRGTEAFF. For the CDR3, the DNA is TGTGCCAGCAGATGGGACAGGGGCACTGAAGCTTTCTTT.

This clone was found a few times. The CDR3 sequence: CASSPPALAGVWETQYF. The CDR3 region has the DNA TGTGCCAGCAGTCCACCCGCTCTAGCGGGAGTTTGGGAGACCCAGTACTTC. This sequence joins TRBV28 and TRBJ2-5; 10 bases line up with TRBD2. Germline values: CDR1 MDHEN, CDR2 SYDVKM. V was pared by 5 bases and J by 5 bases, with 14 bases of the junction left unmatched. The CDR3 sequence is 17 residues long.

The chain links TRBV18 to TRBJ2-3, with D perhaps TRBD1 (6 bases). This CDR3 spans 15 amino acids. Germline CDR1 reads KGHSH; CDR2 reads LQKENI. V lost 6 bases, J lost 2 bases, and 15 bases lay in between. In DNA form, the CDR3 reads TGTGCCAGCTCGACCCGGGACAAAGCCACAGATACGCAGTATTTT. Its protein is CASSTRDKATDTQYF.

The sample holds a few counts of this clone. The genes are TRBV6-8 and TRBJ2-7; D call uncertain. The CDR3 consists of 13 residues. Germline CDR1 MNHGY, CDR2 SAAAGT. The V and J ends lost 7 bases and 2 bases respectively, with 12 bases between them. In nucleotides, the CDR3 is TGTGCCAGCACCGACCGGCTCACCTACGAGCAGTACTTC. Residues: CASTDRLTYEQYF.